This T cell receptor (beta chain) was captured by sequencing in a study of cytomegalovirus exposure and HLA in healthy donors. Regarding the study as a whole: Associated with cytomegalovirus, according to the listing, were around 160 TCR beta chains. Subsequent analysis revealed that first-cohort TCR clusters tended to co-occur in the 130 or so validation repertoires.

The donors were members of the roughly 120-subject validation cohort (separate from the approximately 670-subject first cohort). In germline, CDR1 is SNHLY, CDR2 FYNNEI. The CDR3 extends over 16 amino acids. V trimming: 6 bases; J trimming: 5 bases; junction bases outside the gene matches: 5. Using immunoSEQ multiplex PCR, the repertoire was profiled, and TCRdb retains in-frame clones only, with some absent. The data contain 70,000 to 90,000 clones, over 80% of them singletons. As for this clone: Antigen unknown.

Sequenced input: PBMCs. The rearrangement links TRBV2 to TRBJ2-1; 15 bases align to TRBD2. The receptor was isolated from a young man in good health and CMV-seronegative. The CDR3 protein is CASSPGLAGGNNEQFF. The DNA of the CDR3 is TGTGCCAGCAGCCCGGGACTAGCGGGGGGAAACAATGAGCAGTTCTTC.